This T cell receptor (beta chain) came from a study of T cell responses to AZD1222 COVID-19 vaccine. Overall study findings and caveats: Possibly, clonal diversity was underestimated; donors were largely white British and included more females.

The repertoire was sequenced with immunoSEQ multiplex PCR; TCRdb's copy has only in-frame clones and lacks some. The sample holds roughly 80,000 clones, around 90% seen once. A word on this clone: The target antigen is unknown.

V shed 5 bases and J 6 bases; nucleotides not matched to a gene: 7. The CDR3 extends over 14 amino acids. CDR1 GTSNPN and CDR2 SVGIG come from the germline V gene (reference sequence). The V call is TRBV30, the J call TRBJ2-2; 9 bases align to TRBD2. Material: peripheral blood, obtained on day 0 of MenACWY control vaccination. The sequence came from an adult in good health. Here the CDR3 reads CAWAGLAGPGELFF. The DNA of the CDR3 is TGTGCCTGGGCGGGGCTAGCGGGACCCGGGGAGCTGTTTTTT.